One T cell receptor (beta chain) is described in this entry. Its antigen is currently unknown. This record belongs to a study of long-term antiretroviral therapy in people with HIV. Findings and limits, study-wide: All time points showed a repertoire dominated by clones expanded before ART. HIV repertoire CDR3 lengths ranged less widely than those of controls.

This was the immunoSEQ v3.0 assay at survey level. Each sample had sequencing targeting about 35,000-50,000 T-cell genomes. Using immunoSEQ multiplex PCR, the repertoire was profiled, and TCRdb retains in-frame clones only, with some absent. This table holds fewer than 25,000 clones, 80% to 90% found once. Every participant with HIV received treatment in the United States. This CDR3 comprises 13 residues. V was trimmed by 4 bases and J by 7 bases, leaving 13 bases between them. From germline, CDR1 is WNHNN and CDR2 SYGVQD (reference sequence). V is TRBV10-1 and J is TRBJ1-2, with TRBD1 as a possible D gene (5 bases). Specimen: unsorted PBMCs, collected 1.8 years before starting antiretroviral therapy. The sequence came from a man aged 45 to 65 with HIV. The CDR3 nucleotides read TGCGCCAGCAGTGGACAGCGAAGAGGTGGCTACACCTTC. Encoded protein: CASSGQRRGGYTF.